The entry below describes one T cell receptor beta chain. V was clipped by 4 bases and J by 1 base, with 7 bases between them. Germline CDR1 reads MGHDK; CDR2 reads SYGVNS. CDR3 size: 13 residues. This entry belongs to a study of blood T cell repertoires in COVID-19. Study context: The analysed material was cDNA or gDNA that came from T cells, B-cell-depleted T cells, or PBMCs.

In terms of age and location, participants ranged from roughly 18 to 100 years and lived in about two dozen US areas. Exposed participants encountered a COVID-19 case during the 2 weeks preceding study entry. Under the authors' procedure: Reference gene primer amplification yielded estimated nucleated cell counts. Sequenced by immunoSEQ multiplex PCR; TCRdb stores in-frame clones only, minus some. That table furnishes V, J and clone size, whereas the DNA furnished D and trimming. The data show about 220,000 clones, with around four fifths seen just once and around 4.6% held by the top ten. The receptor was isolated from a woman in her 50s who had been exposed to COVID-19. The sample comprised PBMCs or T cells enriched from blood (not recorded which). The chain has TRBV25-1 and TRBJ1-1, with unresolved D. DNA for the CDR3: TGTGCCAGCAGTGCCCTCGGGAACACTGAAGCTTTCTTT. This translates into CASSALGNTEAFF. The whole variable domain, filled in from reference TRBV25-1 and TRBJ1-1, reads EADIYQTPRYLVIGTGKKITLECSQTMGHDKMYWYQQDPGMELHLIHYSYGVNSTEKGDLSSESTVSRIRTEHFPLTLESARPSHTSQYLCASSALGNTEAFFGQGTRLTVV.